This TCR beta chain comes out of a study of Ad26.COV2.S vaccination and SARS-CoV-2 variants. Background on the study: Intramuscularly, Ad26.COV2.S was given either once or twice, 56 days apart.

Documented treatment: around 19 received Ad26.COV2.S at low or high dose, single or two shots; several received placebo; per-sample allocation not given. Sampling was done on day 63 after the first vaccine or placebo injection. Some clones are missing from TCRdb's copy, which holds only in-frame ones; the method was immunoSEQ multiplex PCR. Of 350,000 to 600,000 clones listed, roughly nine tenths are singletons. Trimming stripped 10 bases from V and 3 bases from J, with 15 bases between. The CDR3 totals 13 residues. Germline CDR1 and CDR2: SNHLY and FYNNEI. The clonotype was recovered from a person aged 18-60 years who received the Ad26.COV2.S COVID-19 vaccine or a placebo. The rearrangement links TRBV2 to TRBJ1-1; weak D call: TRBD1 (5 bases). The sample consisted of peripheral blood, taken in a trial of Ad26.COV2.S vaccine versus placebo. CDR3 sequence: CATHSGIHTEAFF. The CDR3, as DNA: TGTGCCACCCACTCAGGGATTCACACTGAAGCTTTCTTT.